The entry below describes one T cell receptor beta chain. What it binds is unknown. CDR3 size: 16 residues. Germline CDR1 KGHSH, CDR2 LQKENI. The V end lost 3 bases, the J end lost 2 bases, and 17 bases lay between the germline ends. This record comes from a study of T cells in localized non-small cell lung cancer. General observations from the study: Uninvolved adjacent lung showed peak T cell clonality, exceeding tumor.

Clones were read by immunoSEQ multiplex PCR, and TCRdb kept only the in-frame ones, dropping some. This sample has about 35,000 clones, with 75% to 90% found just once. The sequence was obtained from a man aged 35 to 69 with stage I lung adenocarcinoma. The chain couples TRBV18 to TRBJ2-7, with a possible D match to TRBD2 (5 bases). The sequences come from peripheral blood, collected before any cancer treatment. The CDR3 loop is CASSPRSVGVAYEQYF. For the CDR3, the DNA is TGTGCCAGCTCACCCAGGAGTGTCGGGGTGGCCTACGAGCAGTACTTC.